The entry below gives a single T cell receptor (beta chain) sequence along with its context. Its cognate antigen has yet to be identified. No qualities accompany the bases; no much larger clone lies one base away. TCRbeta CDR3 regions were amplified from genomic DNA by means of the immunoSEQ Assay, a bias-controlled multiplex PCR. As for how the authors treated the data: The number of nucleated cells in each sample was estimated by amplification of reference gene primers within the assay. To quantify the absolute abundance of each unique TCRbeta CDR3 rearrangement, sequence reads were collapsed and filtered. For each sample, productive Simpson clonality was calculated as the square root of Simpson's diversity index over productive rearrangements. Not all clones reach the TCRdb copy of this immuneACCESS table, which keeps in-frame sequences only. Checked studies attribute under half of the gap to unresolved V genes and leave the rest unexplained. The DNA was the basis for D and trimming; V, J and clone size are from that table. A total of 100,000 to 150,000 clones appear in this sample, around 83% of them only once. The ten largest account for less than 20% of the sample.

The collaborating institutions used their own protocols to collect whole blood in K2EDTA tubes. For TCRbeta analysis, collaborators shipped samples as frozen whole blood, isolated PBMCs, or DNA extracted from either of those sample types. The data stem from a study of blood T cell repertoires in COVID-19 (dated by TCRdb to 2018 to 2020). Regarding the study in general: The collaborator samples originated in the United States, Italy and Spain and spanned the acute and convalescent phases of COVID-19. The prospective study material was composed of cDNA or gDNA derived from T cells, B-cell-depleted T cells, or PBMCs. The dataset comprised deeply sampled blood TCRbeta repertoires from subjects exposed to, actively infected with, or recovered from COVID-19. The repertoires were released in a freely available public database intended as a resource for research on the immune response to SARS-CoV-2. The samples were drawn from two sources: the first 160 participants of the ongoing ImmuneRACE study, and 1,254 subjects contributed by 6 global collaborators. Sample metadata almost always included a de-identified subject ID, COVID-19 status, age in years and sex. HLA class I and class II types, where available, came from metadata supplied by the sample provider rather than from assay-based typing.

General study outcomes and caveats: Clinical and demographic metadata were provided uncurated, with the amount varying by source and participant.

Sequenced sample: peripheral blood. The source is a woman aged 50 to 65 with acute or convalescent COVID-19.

The nucleotide sequence is given as TGTGCCAGCAGCCCAGGACTAGCGGGGGGCCCGTACAATGAGCAGTTCTTC. The translation is CASSPGLAGGPYNEQFF. The sequence links TRBV11-3 to TRBJ2-1, with TRBD2 identical over 14 junction bases. CDR1 SGHNT and CDR2 YENEEA are derived from the germline V gene. From its cysteine to its phenylalanine, the CDR3 spans 17 amino acids. The sequence is cut down to CDR3 DNA, 51 bases in frame from base 1. Trimming accounts for 5 bases at V and 4 bases at J, while the number of junction bases matched to no gene is 7. Reference TRBV11-3 and TRBJ2-1 proteins supply the regions before and after the CDR3; the full variable domain is: EAGVVQSPRYKIIEKKQPVAFWCNPISGHNTLYWYLQNLGQGPELLIRYENEEAVDDSQLPKDRFSAERLKGVDSTLKIQPAELGDSAVYLCASSPGLAGGPYNEQFFGPGTRLTVL.